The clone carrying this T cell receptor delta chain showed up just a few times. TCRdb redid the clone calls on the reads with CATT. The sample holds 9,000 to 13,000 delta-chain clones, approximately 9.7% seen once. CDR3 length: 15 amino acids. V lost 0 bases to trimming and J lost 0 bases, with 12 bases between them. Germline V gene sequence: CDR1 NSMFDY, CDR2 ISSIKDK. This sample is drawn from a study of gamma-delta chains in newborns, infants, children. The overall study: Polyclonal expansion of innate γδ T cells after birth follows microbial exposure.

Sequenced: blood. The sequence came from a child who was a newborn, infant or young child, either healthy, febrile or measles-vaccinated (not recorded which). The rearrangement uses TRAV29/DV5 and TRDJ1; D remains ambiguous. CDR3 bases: TGTGCAGCAAGCGCGTTTCGCCGATACACCGATAAACTCATCTTT. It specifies CAASAFRRYTDKLIF.